This TCR beta chain was profiled in a study of circulating and synovial CD4+ cells in juvenile arthritis. General study findings and limits: Overlap with synovium rose as more T cells were sequenced. CPL versus bulk CD4 samples: T cell genome counts differed by at least an order of magnitude.

On this clone itself: Its antigen remains unknown.

Clones were sequenced by immunoSEQ multiplex PCR, and TCRdb holds only the in-frame ones, with some missing. The table has some 33,000 clones, about 94% seen once. The CDR3 has 11 residues. Germline V gives CDR1 MNHEY, CDR2 SVGAGI. The germline V and J ends were trimmed by 7 bases and 5 bases, with 8 bases remaining between them. Donors were patients with active juvenile idiopathic arthritis. The V and J genes are TRBV6-5 and TRBJ1-1, with D maybe TRBD1 (5 bases). This TCR was recovered from a human donor with juvenile idiopathic arthritis. The specimen was CD4+ T cells from blood. The CDR3 region is CASTRGTEAFF. Here the CDR3 DNA reads TGTGCCAGCACCCGGGGGACTGAAGCTTTCTTT.